This T cell receptor beta chain was found in a study of T-cell reconstitution after alpha-beta-depleted transplantation in children. This clonotype has just a few counts. The antigen is undetermined. The junction differs from germline at one of its ends, possibly a read error. The CDR3 contains 15 residues. Study conclusions and caveats: A year post-transplant, T-cell counts and diversity derived mostly from newly produced T cells. Some patients' high day-60 TCRbeta diversity was attributed to recipient cells surviving conditioning. The origin of alpha-beta T cells about two months after transplant was reportedly several hundred expanded graft clones.

Preparation of the TCRbeta library used unique molecular identifiers. TCRdb passed the PCR reads through MiXCR, listing each CDR3 protein once. In the table there are hundreds of thousands of distinct CDR3 sequences, over 10% of which are singletons. This TCR came from a girl aged 2-15 years with congenital amegakaryocytic thrombocytopenia, due to receive a stem cell transplant. Specimen: PBMCs, collected before TCRalphabeta/CD19-depleted stem cell transplant. V is TRBV12-3 or TRBV12-4 and J is TRBJ2-1, with D perhaps matching TRBD1 or TRBD2 (6 bases each). The CDR3 sequence is CAISGGRRPYNEQFF. The CDR3 nucleotides read TGTGCCATCAGTGGGGGGCGCAGGCCCTACAATGAGCAGTTCTTC.